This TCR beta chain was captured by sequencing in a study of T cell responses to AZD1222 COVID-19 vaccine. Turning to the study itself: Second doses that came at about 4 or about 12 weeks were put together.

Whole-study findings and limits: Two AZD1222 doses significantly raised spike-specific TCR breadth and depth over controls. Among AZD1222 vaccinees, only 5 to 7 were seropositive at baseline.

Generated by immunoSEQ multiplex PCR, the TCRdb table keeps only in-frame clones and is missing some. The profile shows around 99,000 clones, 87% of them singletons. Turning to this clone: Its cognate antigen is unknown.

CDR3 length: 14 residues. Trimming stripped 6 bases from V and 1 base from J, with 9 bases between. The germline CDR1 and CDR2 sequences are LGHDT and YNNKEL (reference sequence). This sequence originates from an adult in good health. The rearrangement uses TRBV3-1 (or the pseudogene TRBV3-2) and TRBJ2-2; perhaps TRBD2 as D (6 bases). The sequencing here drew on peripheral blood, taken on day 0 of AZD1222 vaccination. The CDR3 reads CASSLGGNTGELFF. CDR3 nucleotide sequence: TGTGCCAGCAGTCTCGGGGGGAACACCGGGGAGCTGTTTTTT.